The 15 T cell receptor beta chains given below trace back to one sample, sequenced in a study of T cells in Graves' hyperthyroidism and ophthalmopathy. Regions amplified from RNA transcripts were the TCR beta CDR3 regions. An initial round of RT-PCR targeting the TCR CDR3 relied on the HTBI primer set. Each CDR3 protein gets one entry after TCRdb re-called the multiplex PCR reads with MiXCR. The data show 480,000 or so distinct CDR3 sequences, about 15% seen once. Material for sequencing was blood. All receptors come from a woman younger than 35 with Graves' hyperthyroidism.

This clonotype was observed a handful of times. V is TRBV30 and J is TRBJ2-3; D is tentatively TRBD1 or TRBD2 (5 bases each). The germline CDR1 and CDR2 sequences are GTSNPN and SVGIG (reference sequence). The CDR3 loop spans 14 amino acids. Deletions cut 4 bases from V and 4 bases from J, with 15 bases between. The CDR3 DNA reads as TGTGCCTGGAAGAGGGTTCAGGGCCCAGATACGCAGTATTTT. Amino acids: CAWKRVQGPDTQYF.

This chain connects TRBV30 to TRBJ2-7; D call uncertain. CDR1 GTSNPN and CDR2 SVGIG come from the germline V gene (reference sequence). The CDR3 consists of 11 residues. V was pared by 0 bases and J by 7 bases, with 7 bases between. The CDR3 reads CAWSVAREQYF. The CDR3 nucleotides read TGTGCCTGGAGTGTTGCGCGGGAGCAGTACTTC.

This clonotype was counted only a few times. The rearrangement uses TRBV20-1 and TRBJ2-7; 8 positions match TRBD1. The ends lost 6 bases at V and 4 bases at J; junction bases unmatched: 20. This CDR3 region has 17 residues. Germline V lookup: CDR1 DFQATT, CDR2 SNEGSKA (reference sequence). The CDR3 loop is CSASDRLSGTGKYEQYF. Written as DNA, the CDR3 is TGCAGTGCGAGCGACCGCTTATCCGGGACAGGCAAGTACGAGCAGTACTTC.

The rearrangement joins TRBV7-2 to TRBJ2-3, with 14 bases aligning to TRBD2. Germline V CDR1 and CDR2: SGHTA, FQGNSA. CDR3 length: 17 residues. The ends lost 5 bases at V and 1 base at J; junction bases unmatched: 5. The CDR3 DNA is TGTGCCAGCAGCCCGACGACTAGCGGGAGGGGCACAGATACGCAGTATTTT. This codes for CASSPTTSGRGTDTQYF.

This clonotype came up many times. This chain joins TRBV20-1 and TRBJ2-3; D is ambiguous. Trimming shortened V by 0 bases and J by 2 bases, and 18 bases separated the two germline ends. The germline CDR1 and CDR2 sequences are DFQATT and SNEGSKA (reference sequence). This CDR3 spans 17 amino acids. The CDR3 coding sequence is TGCAGTGCTAGAGACCCGGACGAGCGATATACCACAGATACGCAGTATTTT. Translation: CSARDPDERYTTDTQYF.

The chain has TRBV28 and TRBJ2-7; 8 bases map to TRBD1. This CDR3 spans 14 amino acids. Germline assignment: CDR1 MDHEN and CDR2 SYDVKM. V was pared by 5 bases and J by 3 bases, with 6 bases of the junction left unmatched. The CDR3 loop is CASSEPGQVYEQYV. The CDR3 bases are TGTGCCAGCAGTGAACCGGGACAGGTCTACGAGCAGTACGTC.

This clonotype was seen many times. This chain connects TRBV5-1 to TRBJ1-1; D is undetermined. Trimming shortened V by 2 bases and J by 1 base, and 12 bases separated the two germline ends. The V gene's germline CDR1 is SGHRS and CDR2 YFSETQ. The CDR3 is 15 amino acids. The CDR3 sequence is CASSFRGMGNTEAFF. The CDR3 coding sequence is TGCGCCAGCAGCTTTCGGGGTATGGGGAACACTGAAGCTTTCTTT.

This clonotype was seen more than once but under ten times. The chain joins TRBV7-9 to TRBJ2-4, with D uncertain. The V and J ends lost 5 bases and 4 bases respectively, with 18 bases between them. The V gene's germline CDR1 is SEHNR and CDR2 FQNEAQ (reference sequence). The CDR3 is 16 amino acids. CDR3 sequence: CASSARPPRDKNIQYF. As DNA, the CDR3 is TGTGCCAGCAGCGCGCGACCCCCAAGGGATAAAAACATTCAGTACTTC.

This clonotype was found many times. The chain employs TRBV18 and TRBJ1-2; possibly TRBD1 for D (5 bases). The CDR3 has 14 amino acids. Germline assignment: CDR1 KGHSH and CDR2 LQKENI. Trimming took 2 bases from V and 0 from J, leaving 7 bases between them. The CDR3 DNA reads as TGTGCCAGCTCACCATCAGGGACTAACTATGGCTACACCTTC. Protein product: CASSPSGTNYGYTF.

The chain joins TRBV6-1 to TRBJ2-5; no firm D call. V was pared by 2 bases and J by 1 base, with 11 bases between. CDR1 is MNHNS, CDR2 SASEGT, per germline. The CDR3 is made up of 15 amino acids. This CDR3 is CASSEQAFPQETQYF. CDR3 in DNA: TGTGCCAGCAGTGAACAGGCTTTTCCCCAAGAGACCCAGTACTTC.

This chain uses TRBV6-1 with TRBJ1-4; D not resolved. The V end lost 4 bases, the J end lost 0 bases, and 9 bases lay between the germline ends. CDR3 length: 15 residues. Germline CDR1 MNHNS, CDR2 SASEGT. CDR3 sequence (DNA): TGTGCCAGCAGTGTAAGGGATACAACTAATGAAAAACTGTTTTTT. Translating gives CASSVRDTTNEKLFF.

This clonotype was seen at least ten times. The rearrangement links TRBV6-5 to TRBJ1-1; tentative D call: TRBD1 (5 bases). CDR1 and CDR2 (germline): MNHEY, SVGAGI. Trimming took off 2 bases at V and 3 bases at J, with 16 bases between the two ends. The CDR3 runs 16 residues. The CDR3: CASSYRVGRGDTEAFF. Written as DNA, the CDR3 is TGTGCCAGCAGTTACAGGGTGGGGCGGGGAGACACTGAAGCTTTCTTT.

This chain's CDR3 is CAIAGSGSKNNEQFF. CDR3 sequence (DNA): TGTGCCATAGCGGGTAGCGGGAGCAAGAACAATGAGCAGTTCTTC. The V and J genes are TRBV6-1 and TRBJ2-1; the match to TRBD2 covers 9 bases. Germline trimming cut 10 bases from V and 5 bases from J; bases unmatched to any gene: 12. Germline values: CDR1 MNHNS, CDR2 SASEGT. This CDR3 is built from 15 residues.

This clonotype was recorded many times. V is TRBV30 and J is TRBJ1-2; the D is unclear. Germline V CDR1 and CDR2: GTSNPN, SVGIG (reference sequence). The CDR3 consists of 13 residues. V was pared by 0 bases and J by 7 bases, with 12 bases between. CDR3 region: CAWSVDVGPGYTF. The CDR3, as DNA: TGTGCCTGGAGTGTCGACGTCGGGCCTGGCTACACCTTC.

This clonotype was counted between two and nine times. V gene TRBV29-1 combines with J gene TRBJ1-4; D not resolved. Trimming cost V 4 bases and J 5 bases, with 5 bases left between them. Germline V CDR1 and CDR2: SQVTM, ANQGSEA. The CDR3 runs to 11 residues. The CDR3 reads CSVARNEKLFF. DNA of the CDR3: TGCAGCGTTGCGCGAAATGAAAAACTGTTTTTT.